The 30 T cell receptor beta chains in this list originate from one sample, sequenced in a study of blood T cell repertoires in COVID-19. Sequencing was performed with immunoSEQ multiplex PCR; in TCRdb, only in-frame clones are kept and a portion is missing. Of about 86,000 clones in the sample, over 80% were seen once. Material for sequencing was peripheral blood. The receptor set was obtained from a man between 50 and 59 years old with acute or convalescent COVID-19.

This rearrangement joins TRBV7-2 to TRBJ1-1; TRBD1 aligns across 7 bases. The J segment lost 2 bases and the V segment lost 3 bases, leaving 6 bases of the junction unmatched. The CDR3 runs 15 residues. Per germline, CDR1 SGHTA and CDR2 FQGNSA. CDR3 sequence: CASSLGDRKNTEAFF. The CDR3 DNA reads TGTGCCAGCAGCTTGGGGGACAGAAAAAACACTGAAGCTTTCTTT.

This clone appeared a few times. V and J are TRBV11-2 and TRBJ1-2, with 9 nucleotides matching TRBD1. Germline V gene sequence: CDR1 SGHAT, CDR2 FQNNGV. The CDR3 has 19 residues. Trimming at V came to 5 bases and at J to 1 base, leaving 17 bases not matched to a gene. The CDR3 nucleotides are TGTGCCAGCAGCGCCTACCGCGGACAGGGGAGTCATAATAACTATGGCTACACCTTC. Amino acids: CASSAYRGQGSHNNYGYTF.

This chain uses TRBV11-2 with TRBJ1-5, with D possibly being TRBD1 (5 bases). The V gene lost 0 bases and the J gene lost 5 bases, with 5 bases spanning the gap. The CDR3 covers 13 residues. The germline CDR1 and CDR2 sequences are SGHAT and FQNNGV. The CDR3 nucleotides read TGTGCCAGCAGCTTAGACAGGGATCAGCCCCAGCATTTT. The encoded protein is CASSLDRDQPQHF.

V usage is TRBV15 and J usage is TRBJ2-1; 8 bases agree with TRBD1. J lost 4 bases, V lost 1 base, and 9 bases had no gene match. CDR1 and CDR2 (germline): LNHNV, YYDKDF (reference sequence). This CDR3 comprises 17 residues. The CDR3 region is CATSRGSLQGVYNEQFF. For the CDR3, the DNA is TGTGCCACCAGCAGAGGGTCTCTACAGGGGGTATACAATGAGCAGTTCTTC.

The V call is TRBV7-7, the J call TRBJ2-3; D ambiguous. The V end was cut by 0 bases, the J end by 3 bases, with 4 bases between. Germline V CDR1 and CDR2: SSHAT, FNYEAQ (reference sequence). The CDR3 length is 13 residues. CDR3 amino acids: CASSLAETDTQYF. Written as DNA, the CDR3 is TGTGCCAGCAGCTTAGCAGAGACAGATACGCAGTATTTT.

The J gene is TRBJ1-6, the V gene TRBV5-4; D is perhaps TRBD1 (6 bases). The CDR3 length is 15 residues. CDR1 and CDR2 from the germline V gene are SGHNT and YYREEE (reference sequence). Trimming left V 1 base short and J 6 bases short, with 11 bases between. The CDR3 sequence is CASSLSPDSNSPLHF. The DNA for the CDR3 is TGTGCCAGCAGCTTGTCACCGGACAGTAATTCACCCCTCCACTTT.

The chain has TRBV14 and TRBJ1-2; D is unresolved. Germline V gene lookup returns CDR1 SGHDN and CDR2 FVKESK. This CDR3 has 13 residues. V lost 4 bases to trimming and J lost 0 bases, with 6 bases between them. Written as DNA, the CDR3 is TGTGCCAGCAGCCCCACAGCTAACTATGGCTACACCTTC. Amino acids: CASSPTANYGYTF.

The gene calls are TRBV7-9 and TRBJ1-4; 8 bases fit TRBD1. CDR1 and CDR2 from the germline V gene are SEHNR and FQNEAQ (reference sequence). CDR3 length: 14 residues. V gave up 1 base and J gave up 8 bases; unmatched junction bases: 3. This CDR3 is CASSLGQGSEKLFF. CDR3 coding DNA: TGTGCCAGCAGCTTAGGACAGGGGAGCGAAAAACTGTTTTTT.

The chain carries TRBV4-3 and TRBJ2-2; no definite D call. With 1 base removed from V and 5 bases from J, the gap between germline ends came to 11 bases. Germline V lookup: CDR1 LGHNA, CDR2 YSLEER. This CDR3 region has 15 residues. DNA for the CDR3: TGCGCCAGCAGCCAAGGGCGGTTACGGACCGGGGAGCTGTTTTTT. Its translation: CASSQGRLRTGELFF.

V is TRBV12-3 or TRBV12-4 and J is TRBJ2-2; D is unresolved. V was pared by 2 bases and J by 4 bases, with 5 bases between. The CDR3 totals 13 residues. As DNA, the CDR3 is TGTGCCAGCAGTTTACTAGGCACCGGGGAGCTGTTTTTT. Its protein is CASSLLGTGELFF.

The chain couples TRBV6-1 to TRBJ2-7, with 12 nucleotides matching TRBD1. V was pared by 3 bases and J by 6 bases, with 6 bases of the junction left unmatched. Germline V CDR1 and CDR2: MNHNS, SASEGT. CDR3 length: 15 residues. The CDR3 coding sequence is TGTGCCAGCAGTGAGTCCGGGACAGGGGGCGTCGAGCAGTACTTC. The encoded protein is CASSESGTGGVEQYF.

The V call is TRBV6-1, the J call TRBJ2-3, with TRBD2 matching 12 bases. The V gene's germline CDR1 is MNHNS and CDR2 SASEGT. The CDR3 spans 17 residues. The V and J ends lost 1 base and 6 bases, in that order; junction bases with no gene match: 8. The CDR3 loop is CASSEGTSGAPRDTQYF. CDR3 sequence (DNA): TGTGCCAGCAGTGAAGGGACTAGCGGGGCCCCCCGCGATACGCAGTATTTT.

CDR3 nucleotides: TGTGCCAGCAGCTTTGGGGGGAGATCGGGCACAGATACGCAGTATTTT. This codes for CASSFGGRSGTDTQYF. The V call is TRBV7-3, the J call TRBJ2-3, with D maybe TRBD2 (6 bases). CDR1 and CDR2 from the germline V gene are SGHTA and FQGTGA. V was pared by 3 bases and J by 1 base, with 14 bases between. There are 16 residues in the CDR3.

The chain employs TRBV7-9 and TRBJ2-2; no definite D call. Trimming took 6 bases from V and 0 from J, leaving 8 bases between them. Looked up from germline, CDR1 is SEHNR and CDR2 is FQNEAQ (reference sequence). The length of the CDR3 is 14 residues. The CDR3 spells CASRRRANTGELFF. The CDR3 region has the DNA TGTGCCAGCAGACGACGGGCGAACACCGGGGAGCTGTTTTTT.

The chain carries TRBV7-2 and TRBJ2-3; no firm D call. Trimming took off 3 bases at V and 11 bases at J, with 12 bases between the two ends. From germline, CDR1 is SGHTA and CDR2 FQGNSA. CDR3 length: 12 amino acids. The CDR3: CASSLTGLKQYF. CDR3 nucleotides: TGTGCCAGCAGCTTGACTGGTTTGAAGCAGTATTTT.

V and J are TRBV5-6 and TRBJ2-3, with a weak D call TRBD1 (5 bases). Germline loops: CDR1 SGHDT, CDR2 YYEEEE. V gave up 4 bases and J gave up 1 base, with 10 bases separating them. CDR3 length: 14 residues. Here the CDR3 reads CASSRPTGTDTQYF. The CDR3 coding sequence is TGTGCCAGCAGCCGCCCGACAGGCACAGATACGCAGTATTTT.

The chain recombines TRBV4-3 with TRBJ2-3; D may be TRBD2 (6 bases). The CDR3 length is 16 residues. The V end lost 4 bases, the J end lost 3 bases, and 17 bases lay between the germline ends. CDR1 is LGHNA and CDR2 is YSLEER in the germline V gene. DNA for the CDR3: TGCGCCAGCAGCCGATCCCCGGGACTGCAAACAGATACGCAGTATTTT. Its translation is CASSRSPGLQTDTQYF.

Worth noting for this clone: This specimen includes other DNA sequences encoding the same CDR3. In DNA form, the CDR3 reads TGTGCCAGCAGTCTTACAGGGTACGAGCAGTACTTC. This sequence encodes CASSLTGYEQYF. The V call is TRBV12-3 or TRBV12-4, the J call TRBJ2-7; D is possibly TRBD1 (6 bases). This CDR3 contains 12 residues. Trimming removed 5 bases from V and 4 bases from J, with 9 bases in between.

The chain links TRBV6-2 or TRBV6-3 to TRBJ1-5; D ambiguous. CDR3 size: 13 residues. Trimming removed 2 bases at V and 1 base at J, with 3 bases between. In germline, CDR1 is MNHEY, CDR2 SVGEGT. CDR3 sequence: CASSYQSNQPQHF. As DNA, the CDR3 is TGTGCCAGCAGTTACCAGAGCAATCAGCCCCAGCATTTT.

The gene calls are TRBV21-1 and TRBJ2-5; the table's D gene call, TRBD2, was not cross checked with the DNA. TRBV21-1 is assigned pseudogene status. This CDR3 has 17 amino acids. The CDR3 coding sequence is TGTGCCAGCAGCGTCTTTCTCCCCGGGGGGGGCCGAGAGACCCAGTACTTC. It is translated as CASSVFLPGGGRETQYF.

The chain employs TRBV7-2 and TRBJ2-7; weak D call: TRBD2 (6 bases). V was cut by 5 bases and J by 7 bases, with 18 bases left in between. CDR1 is SGHTA and CDR2 is FQGNSA in the germline V gene. The CDR3 covers 14 residues. This CDR3 reads CASSPSFGSGEQYF. CDR3 in DNA: TGTGCCAGCAGCCCTTCGTTCGGGAGCGGGGAGCAGTACTTC.

This sequence joins TRBV4-3 and TRBJ1-6; tentatively, D is TRBD1 (6 bases). Trimming took off 3 bases at V and 7 bases at J, with 13 bases between the two ends. The germline V gene has CDR1 LGHNA and CDR2 YSLEER. There are 15 residues in the CDR3. CDR3 nucleotides: TGCGCCAGCAGCCACACAGGGCAACCAAATTCACCCCTCCACTTT. It translates to CASSHTGQPNSPLHF.

This sequence joins TRBV20-1 and TRBJ1-2; no firm D call. The CDR3 has 13 amino acids. Trimming pared 3 bases from V and 4 bases from J, leaving 12 bases between. Per the germline V gene, CDR1 is DFQATT and CDR2 is SNEGSKA (reference sequence). The CDR3 loop reads CSASSVGSYGYTF. The DNA for the CDR3 is TGCAGTGCTAGTTCGGTAGGGAGCTATGGCTACACCTTC.

In DNA, the CDR3 is TGTGCCAGCAGCCAAGAGTTGGAGGGGGCGAGCGAGCAGTACTTC. This sequence encodes CASSQELEGASEQYF. The V and J genes are TRBV4-2 and TRBJ2-7; D possibly corresponds to TRBD1 (7 bases). This CDR3 spans 15 amino acids. The germline V gene encodes CDR1 LGHNA and CDR2 YNFKEQ. Trimming stripped 0 bases from V and 6 bases from J, with 15 bases between.

The count of this clone is one. The chain carries TRBV5-4 and TRBJ2-1; a weak D match, TRBD2 (6 bases). In germline, CDR1 is SGHNT, CDR2 YYREEE (reference sequence). The V and J ends lost 6 bases and 8 bases respectively, with 18 bases between them. The CDR3 runs to 14 residues. In nucleotides, the CDR3 is TGTGCCAGCACCCCATCGGGCGGGATCGATGAGCAGTTCTTC. Protein product: CASTPSGGIDEQFF. Full variable domain (missing parts from reference TRBV5-4 and TRBJ2-1): ETGVTQSPTHLIKTRGQQVTLRCSSQSGHNTVSWYQQALGQGPQFIFQYYREEENGRGNFPPRFSGLQFPNYSSELNVNALELDDSALYLCASTPSGGIDEQFFGPGTRLTVL.

The CDR3 is CASSLSGGEVGNQPQHF. CDR3 sequence (DNA): TGTGCCAGCAGTTTATCTGGTGGGGAGGTGGGCAATCAGCCCCAGCATTTT. V usage is TRBV27 and J usage is TRBJ1-5; D not certain. Trimming pared 0 bases from V and 2 bases from J, leaving 14 bases between. The CDR3 is 17 amino acids. Germline V lookup: CDR1 MNHEY, CDR2 SMNVEV (reference sequence).

This clone was recorded once. The CDR3 DNA is TGTGCCAGCAGCGCGACAGGGGCGATGAACACTGAAGCTTTCTTT. Translation gives CASSATGAMNTEAFF. The chain combines TRBV5-6 with TRBJ1-1; 8 nucleotides agree with TRBD1. Unmatched junction bases numbered 5, after V lost 4 bases and J lost 0 bases. The CDR3 length is 15 residues. Germline values: CDR1 SGHDT, CDR2 YYEEEE.

The J gene is TRBJ1-1, the V gene TRBV2, with 11 bases aligning to TRBD1. The germline V gene encodes CDR1 SNHLY and CDR2 FYNNEI. V was clipped by 7 bases and J by 4 bases; unmatched bases: 8. The CDR3 sequence is 15 residues long. This CDR3 is CASIGQGAWGTEAFF. In DNA form, the CDR3 reads TGTGCCAGCATCGGACAGGGGGCTTGGGGCACTGAAGCTTTCTTT.

The chain employs TRBV5-6 and TRBJ1-5; D unresolved. This CDR3 contains 17 residues. Trimming took 3 bases from V and 4 from J, leaving 20 bases between them. Germline V gene lookup returns CDR1 SGHDT and CDR2 YYEEEE. The CDR3 nucleotides read TGTGCCAGCAGCTCCCTAGGAAAGAGGGCCCAAAATCAGCCCCAGCATTTT. Protein: CASSSLGKRAQNQPQHF.

A few counts support this clone. The V gene is TRBV4-1, the J gene TRBJ2-5, with D uncertain. Trimming stripped 0 bases from V and 6 bases from J, with 14 bases between. The CDR3 is made up of 15 amino acids. Per the germline V gene, CDR1 is MGHRA and CDR2 is YSYEKL. DNA for the CDR3: TGCGCCAGCAGCCAAGATCTGGCAGCGCTCAAGACCCAGTACTTC. This sequence encodes CASSQDLAALKTQYF.